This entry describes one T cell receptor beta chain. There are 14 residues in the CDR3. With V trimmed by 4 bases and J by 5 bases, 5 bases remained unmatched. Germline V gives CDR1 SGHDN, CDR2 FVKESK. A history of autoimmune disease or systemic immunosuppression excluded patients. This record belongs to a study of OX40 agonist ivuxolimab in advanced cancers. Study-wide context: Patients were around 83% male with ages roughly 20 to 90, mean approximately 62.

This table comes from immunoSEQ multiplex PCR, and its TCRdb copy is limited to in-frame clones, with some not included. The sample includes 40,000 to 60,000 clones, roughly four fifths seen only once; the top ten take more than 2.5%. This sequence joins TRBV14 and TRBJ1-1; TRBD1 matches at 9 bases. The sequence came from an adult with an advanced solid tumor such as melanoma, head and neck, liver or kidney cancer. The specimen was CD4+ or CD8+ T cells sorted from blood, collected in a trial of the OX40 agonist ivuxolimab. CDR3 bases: TGTGCCAGCAGCCGGGGACAGGGAGTAACTGAAGCTTTCTTT. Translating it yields CASSRGQGVTEAFF.